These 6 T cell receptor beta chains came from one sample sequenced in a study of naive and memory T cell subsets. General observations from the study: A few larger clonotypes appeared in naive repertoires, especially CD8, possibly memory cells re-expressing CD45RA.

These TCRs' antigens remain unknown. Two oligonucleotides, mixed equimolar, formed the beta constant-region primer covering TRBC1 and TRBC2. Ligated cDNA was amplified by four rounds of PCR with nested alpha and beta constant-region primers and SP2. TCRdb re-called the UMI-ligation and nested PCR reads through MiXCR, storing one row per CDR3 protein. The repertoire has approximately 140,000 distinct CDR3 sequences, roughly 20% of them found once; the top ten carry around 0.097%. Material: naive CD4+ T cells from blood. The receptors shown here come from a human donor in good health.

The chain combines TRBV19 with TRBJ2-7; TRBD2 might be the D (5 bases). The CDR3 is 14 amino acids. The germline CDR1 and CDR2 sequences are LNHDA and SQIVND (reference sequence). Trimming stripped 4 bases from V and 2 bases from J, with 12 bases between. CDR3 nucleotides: TGTGCCAGTAGTACCCGCAGCGGACCCTACGAGCAGTACTTC. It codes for CASSTRSGPYEQYF.

The CDR3 reads CASSIRGTYEQYF. The DNA for the CDR3 is TGTGCCAGCTCTATCCGGGGCACCTACGAGCAGTACTTC. The chain has TRBV6-6 and TRBJ2-7; the D gene could be TRBD1 or TRBD2 (5 bases each). Per germline, CDR1 MNHNY and CDR2 SVGAGI (reference sequence). Trimming removed 8 bases at V and 2 bases at J, with 13 bases between. CDR3 length: 13 residues.

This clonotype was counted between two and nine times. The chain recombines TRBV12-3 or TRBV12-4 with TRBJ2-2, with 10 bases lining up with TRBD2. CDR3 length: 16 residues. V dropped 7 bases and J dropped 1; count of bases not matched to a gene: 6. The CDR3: CASNTLAGENTGELFF. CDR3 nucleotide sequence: TGTGCCAGCAACACCCTAGCGGGAGAGAACACCGGGGAGCTGTTTTTT.

CDR3 residues: CASSLLAGMNEQFF. CDR3 sequence (DNA): TGTGCCAGCAGCTTACTAGCGGGTATGAATGAGCAGTTCTTC. J is TRBJ2-1 and V is TRBV7-2; 8 positions agree with TRBD2. The CDR3 loop spans 14 amino acids. In germline, CDR1 is SGHTA, CDR2 FQGNSA. The V and J ends lost 2 bases and 7 bases, in that order; junction bases with no gene match: 4.

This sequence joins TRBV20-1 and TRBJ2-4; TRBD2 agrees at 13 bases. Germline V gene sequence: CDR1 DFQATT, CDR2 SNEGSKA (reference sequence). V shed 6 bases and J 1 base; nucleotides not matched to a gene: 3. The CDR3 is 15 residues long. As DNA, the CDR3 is TGCAGTGCCCAACTAGCGGGAGGGGCCAAAAACATTCAGTACTTC. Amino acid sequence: CSAQLAGGAKNIQYF.

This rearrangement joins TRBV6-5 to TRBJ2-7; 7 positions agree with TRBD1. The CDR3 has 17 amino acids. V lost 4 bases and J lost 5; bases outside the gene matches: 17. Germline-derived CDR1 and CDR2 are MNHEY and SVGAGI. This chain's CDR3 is CASSSVEGAMISDEQYF. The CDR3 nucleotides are TGTGCCAGCAGTTCCGTAGAGGGGGCTATGATTTCCGACGAGCAGTACTTC.